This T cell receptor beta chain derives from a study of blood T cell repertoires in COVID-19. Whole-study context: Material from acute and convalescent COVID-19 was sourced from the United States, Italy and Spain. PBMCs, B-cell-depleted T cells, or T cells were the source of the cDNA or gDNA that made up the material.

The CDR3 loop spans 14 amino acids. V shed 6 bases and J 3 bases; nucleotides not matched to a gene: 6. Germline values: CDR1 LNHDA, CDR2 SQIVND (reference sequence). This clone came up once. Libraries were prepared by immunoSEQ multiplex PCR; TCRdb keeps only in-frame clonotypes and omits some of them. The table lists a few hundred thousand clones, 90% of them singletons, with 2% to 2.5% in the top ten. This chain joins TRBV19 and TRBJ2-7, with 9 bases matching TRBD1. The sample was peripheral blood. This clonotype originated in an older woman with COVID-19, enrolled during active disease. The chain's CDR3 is CASSPSTGGYEQYF. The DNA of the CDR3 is TGTGCCAGTAGCCCGTCGACAGGGGGCTACGAGCAGTACTTC.